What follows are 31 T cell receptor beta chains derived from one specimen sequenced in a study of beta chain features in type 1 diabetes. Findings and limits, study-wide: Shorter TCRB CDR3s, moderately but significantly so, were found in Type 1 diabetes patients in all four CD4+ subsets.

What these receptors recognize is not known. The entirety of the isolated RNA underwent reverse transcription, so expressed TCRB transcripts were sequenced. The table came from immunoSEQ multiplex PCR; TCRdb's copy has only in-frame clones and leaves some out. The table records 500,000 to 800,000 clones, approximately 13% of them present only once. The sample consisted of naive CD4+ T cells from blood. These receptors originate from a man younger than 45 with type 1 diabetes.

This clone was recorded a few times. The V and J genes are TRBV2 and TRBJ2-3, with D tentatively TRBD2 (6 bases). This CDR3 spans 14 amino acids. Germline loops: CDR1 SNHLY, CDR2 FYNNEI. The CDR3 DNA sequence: TGTGCTGTCCCACCCGGGCCGGGGGCAGATACGCAGTATTTT. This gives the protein CAVPPGPGADTQYF.

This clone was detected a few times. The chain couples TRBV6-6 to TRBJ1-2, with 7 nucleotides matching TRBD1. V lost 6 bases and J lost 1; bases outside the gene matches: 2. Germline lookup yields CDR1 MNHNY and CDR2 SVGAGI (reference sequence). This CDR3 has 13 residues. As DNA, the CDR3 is TGTGCCAGCAGCGACAGGGTTAACTATGGCTACACCTTC. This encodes CASSDRVNYGYTF.

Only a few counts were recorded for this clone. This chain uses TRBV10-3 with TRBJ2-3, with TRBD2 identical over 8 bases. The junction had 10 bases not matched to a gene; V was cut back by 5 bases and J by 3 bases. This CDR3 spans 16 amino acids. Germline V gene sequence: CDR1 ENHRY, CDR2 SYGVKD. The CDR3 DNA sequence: TGTGCCATCAGTAAACAGCGGGGGACTGGGACAGATACGCAGTATTTT. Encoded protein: CAISKQRGTGTDTQYF.

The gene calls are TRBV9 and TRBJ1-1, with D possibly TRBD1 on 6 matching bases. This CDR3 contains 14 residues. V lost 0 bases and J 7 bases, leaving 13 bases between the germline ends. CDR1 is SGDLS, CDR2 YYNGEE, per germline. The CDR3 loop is CASSVGGRIGEAFF. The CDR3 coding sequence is TGTGCCAGCAGCGTAGGGGGGCGAATCGGTGAAGCTTTCTTT.

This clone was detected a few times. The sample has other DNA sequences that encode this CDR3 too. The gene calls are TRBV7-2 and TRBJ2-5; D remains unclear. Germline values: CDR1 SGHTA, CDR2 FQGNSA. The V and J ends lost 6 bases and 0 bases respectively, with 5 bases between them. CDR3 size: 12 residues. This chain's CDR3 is CASSEYQETQYF. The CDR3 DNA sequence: TGTGCCAGCAGTGAGTACCAAGAGACCCAGTACTTC.

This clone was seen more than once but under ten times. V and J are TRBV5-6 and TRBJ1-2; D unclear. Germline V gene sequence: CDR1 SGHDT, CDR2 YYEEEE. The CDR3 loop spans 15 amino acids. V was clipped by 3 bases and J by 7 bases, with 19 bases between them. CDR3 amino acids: CASSSITPENSGYTF. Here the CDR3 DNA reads TGTGCCAGCAGCTCTATTACCCCGGAAAATTCTGGCTACACCTTC.

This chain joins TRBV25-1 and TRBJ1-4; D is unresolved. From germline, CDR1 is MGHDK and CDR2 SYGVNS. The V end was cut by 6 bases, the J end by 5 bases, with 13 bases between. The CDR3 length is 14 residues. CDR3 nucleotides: TGTGCCAGCAGCTTAGGGTTAACCAATGAAAAACTGTTTTTT. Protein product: CASSLGLTNEKLFF.

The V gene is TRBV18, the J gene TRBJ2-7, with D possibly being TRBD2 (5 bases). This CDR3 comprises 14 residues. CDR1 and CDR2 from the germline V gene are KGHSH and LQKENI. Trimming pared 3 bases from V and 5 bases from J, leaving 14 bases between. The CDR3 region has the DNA TGTGCCAGCTCACCGAATCTGGTCGGGGACGAGCAGTACTTC. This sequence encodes CASSPNLVGDEQYF.

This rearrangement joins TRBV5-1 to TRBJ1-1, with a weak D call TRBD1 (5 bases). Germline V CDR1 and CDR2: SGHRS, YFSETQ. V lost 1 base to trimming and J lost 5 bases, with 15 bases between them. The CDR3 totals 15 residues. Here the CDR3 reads CASSLLQGRETEAFF. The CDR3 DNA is TGCGCCAGCAGCTTGTTGCAGGGAAGAGAGACTGAAGCTTTCTTT.

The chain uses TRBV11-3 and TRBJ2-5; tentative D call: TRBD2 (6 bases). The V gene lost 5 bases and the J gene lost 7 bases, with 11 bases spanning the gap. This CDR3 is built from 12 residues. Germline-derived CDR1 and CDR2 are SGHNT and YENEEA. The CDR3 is CASSANGGTQYF. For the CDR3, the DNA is TGTGCCAGCAGCGCTAACGGGGGGACCCAGTACTTC. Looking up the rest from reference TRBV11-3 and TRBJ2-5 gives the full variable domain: EAGVVQSPRYKIIEKKQPVAFWCNPISGHNTLYWYLQNLGQGPELLIRYENEEAVDDSQLPKDRFSAERLKGVDSTLKIQPAELGDSAVYLCASSANGGTQYFGPGTRLLVL.

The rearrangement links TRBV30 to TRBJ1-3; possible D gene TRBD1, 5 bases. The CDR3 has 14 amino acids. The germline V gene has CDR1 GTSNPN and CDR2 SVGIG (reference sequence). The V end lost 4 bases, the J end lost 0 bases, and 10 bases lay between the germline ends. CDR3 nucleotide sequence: TGTGCCTGGAACAGGAGGAGCTCTGGAAACACCATATATTTT. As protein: CAWNRRSSGNTIYF. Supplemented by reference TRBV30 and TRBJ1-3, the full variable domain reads SQTIHQWPATLVQPVGSPLSLECTVEGTSNPNLYWYRQAAGRGLQLLFYSVGIGQISSEVPQNLSASRPQDRQFILSSKKLLLSDSGFYLCAWNRRSSGNTIYFGEGSWLTVV.

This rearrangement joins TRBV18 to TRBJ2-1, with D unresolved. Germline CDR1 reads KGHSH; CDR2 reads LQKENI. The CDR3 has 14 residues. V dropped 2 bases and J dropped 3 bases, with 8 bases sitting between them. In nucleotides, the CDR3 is TGTGCCAGCTCACCAAGCAGCAGCTACAATGAGCAGTTCTTC. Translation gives CASSPSSSYNEQFF. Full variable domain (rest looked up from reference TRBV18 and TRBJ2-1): NAGVMQNPRHLVRRRGQEARLRCSPMKGHSHVYWYRQLPEEGLKFMVYLQKENIIDESGMPKERFSAEFPKEGPSILRIQQVVRGDSAAYFCASSPSSSYNEQFFGPGTRLTVL.

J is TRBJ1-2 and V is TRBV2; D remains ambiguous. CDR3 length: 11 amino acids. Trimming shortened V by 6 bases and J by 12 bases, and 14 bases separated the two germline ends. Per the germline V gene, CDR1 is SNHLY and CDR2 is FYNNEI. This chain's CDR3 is CASRVDTLDTF. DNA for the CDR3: TGTGCCAGCAGGGTCGACACGCTTGACACCTTC. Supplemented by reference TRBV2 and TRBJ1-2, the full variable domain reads EPEVTQTPSHQVTQMGQEVILRCVPISNHLYFYWYRQILGQKVEFLVSFYNNEISEKSEIFDDQFSVERPDGSNFTLKIRSTKLEDSAMYFCASRVDTLDTFGSGTRLTVV.

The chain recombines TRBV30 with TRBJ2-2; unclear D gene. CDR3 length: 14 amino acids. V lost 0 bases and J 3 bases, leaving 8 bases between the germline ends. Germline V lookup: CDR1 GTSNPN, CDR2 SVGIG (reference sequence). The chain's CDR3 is CAWSVLSDTGELFF. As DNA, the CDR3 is TGTGCCTGGAGTGTACTCAGTGACACCGGGGAGCTGTTTTTT. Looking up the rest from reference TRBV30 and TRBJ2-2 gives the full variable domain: SQTIHQWPATLVQPVGSPLSLECTVEGTSNPNLYWYRQAAGRGLQLLFYSVGIGQISSEVPQNLSASRPQDRQFILSSKKLLLSDSGFYLCAWSVLSDTGELFFGEGSRLTVL.

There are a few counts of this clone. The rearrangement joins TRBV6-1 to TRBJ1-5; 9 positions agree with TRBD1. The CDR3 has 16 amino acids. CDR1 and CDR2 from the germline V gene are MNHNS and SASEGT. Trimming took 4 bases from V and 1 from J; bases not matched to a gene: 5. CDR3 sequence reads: CASSAGTGLSNQPQHF. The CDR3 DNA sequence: TGTGCCAGCAGTGCCGGGACAGGGCTCAGCAATCAGCCCCAGCATTTT.

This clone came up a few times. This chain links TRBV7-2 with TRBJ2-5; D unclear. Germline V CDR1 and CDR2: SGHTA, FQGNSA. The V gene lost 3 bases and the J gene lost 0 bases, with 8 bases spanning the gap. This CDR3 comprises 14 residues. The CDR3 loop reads CASSFGRYQETQYF. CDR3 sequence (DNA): TGTGCCAGCAGCTTCGGACGGTACCAAGAGACCCAGTACTTC.

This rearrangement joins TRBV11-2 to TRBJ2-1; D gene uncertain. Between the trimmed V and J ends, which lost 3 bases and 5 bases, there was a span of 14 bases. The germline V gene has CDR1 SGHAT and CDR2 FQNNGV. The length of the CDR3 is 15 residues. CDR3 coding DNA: TGTGCCAGCAGCTTGGCGCAGGTACCTCACAATGAGCAGTTCTTC. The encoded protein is CASSLAQVPHNEQFF.

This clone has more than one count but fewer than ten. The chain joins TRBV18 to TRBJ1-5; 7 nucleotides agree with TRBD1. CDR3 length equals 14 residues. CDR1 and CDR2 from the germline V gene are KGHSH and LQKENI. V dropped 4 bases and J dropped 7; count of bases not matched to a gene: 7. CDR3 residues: CASSQGALYQPQHF. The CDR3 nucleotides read TGTGCCAGCTCACAGGGGGCGCTTTACCAGCCCCAGCATTTT.

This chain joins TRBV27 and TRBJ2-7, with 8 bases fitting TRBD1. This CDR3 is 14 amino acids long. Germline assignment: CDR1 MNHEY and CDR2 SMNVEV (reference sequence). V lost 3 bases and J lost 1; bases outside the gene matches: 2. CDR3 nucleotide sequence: TGTGCCAGCAGTTTCGGACAGGGTTCCTACGAGCAGTACTTC. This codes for CASSFGQGSYEQYF.

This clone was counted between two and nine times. The chain's CDR3 is CSARRGDEQYF. CDR3 nucleotide sequence: TGCAGTGCTAGGAGGGGGGACGAGCAGTACTTC. V is TRBV20-1 and J is TRBJ2-7, with D perhaps being TRBD1 or TRBD2 (6 bases each). This CDR3 is built from 11 residues. Germline assignment: CDR1 DFQATT and CDR2 SNEGSKA (reference sequence). V dropped 3 bases and J dropped 5 bases, with 8 bases sitting between them.

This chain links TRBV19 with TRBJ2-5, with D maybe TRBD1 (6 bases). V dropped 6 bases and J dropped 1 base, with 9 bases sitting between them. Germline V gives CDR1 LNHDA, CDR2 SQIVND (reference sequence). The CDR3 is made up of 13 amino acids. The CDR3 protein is CASRGAGQETQYF. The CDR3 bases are TGTGCCAGTAGGGGGGCCGGCCAAGAGACCCAGTACTTC.

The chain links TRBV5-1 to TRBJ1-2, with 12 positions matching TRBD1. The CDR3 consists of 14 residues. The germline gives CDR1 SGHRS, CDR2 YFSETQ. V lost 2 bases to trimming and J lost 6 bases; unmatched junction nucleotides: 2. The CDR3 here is CASSFGTGGDGYTF. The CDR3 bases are TGCGCCAGCAGCTTTGGGACAGGGGGCGATGGCTACACCTTC. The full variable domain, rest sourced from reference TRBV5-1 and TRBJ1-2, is KAGVTQTPRYLIKTRGQQVTLSCSPISGHRSVSWYQQTPGQGLQFLFEYFSETQRNKGNFPGRFSGRQFSNSRSEMNVSTLELGDSALYLCASSFGTGGDGYTFGSGTRLTVV.

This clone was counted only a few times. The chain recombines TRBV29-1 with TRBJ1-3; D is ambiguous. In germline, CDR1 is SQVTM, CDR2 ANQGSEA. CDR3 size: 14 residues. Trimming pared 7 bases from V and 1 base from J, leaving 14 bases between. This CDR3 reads CSAMGRLSGNTIYF. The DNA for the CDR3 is TGCAGCGCGATGGGCCGGCTATCTGGAAACACCATATATTTT. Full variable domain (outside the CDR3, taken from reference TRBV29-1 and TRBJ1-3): SAVISQKPSRDICQRGTSLTIQCQVDSQVTMMFWYRQQPGQSLTLIATANQGSEATYESGFVIDKFPISRPNLTFSTLTVSNMSPEDSSIYLCSAMGRLSGNTIYFGEGSWLTVV.

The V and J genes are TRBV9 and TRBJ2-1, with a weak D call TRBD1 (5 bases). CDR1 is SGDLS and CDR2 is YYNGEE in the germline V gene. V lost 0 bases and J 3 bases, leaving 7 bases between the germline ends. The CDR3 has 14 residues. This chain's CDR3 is CASSVGQRYNEQFF. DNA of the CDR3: TGTGCCAGCAGCGTAGGACAGCGCTACAATGAGCAGTTCTTC.

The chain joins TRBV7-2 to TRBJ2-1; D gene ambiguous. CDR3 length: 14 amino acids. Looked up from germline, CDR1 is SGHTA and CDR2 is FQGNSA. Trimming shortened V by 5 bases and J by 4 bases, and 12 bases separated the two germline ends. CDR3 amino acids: CASSPTRLYNEQFF. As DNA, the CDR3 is TGTGCCAGCAGCCCTACCCGACTGTACAATGAGCAGTTCTTC. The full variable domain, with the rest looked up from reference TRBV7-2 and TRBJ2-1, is GAGVSQSPSNKVTEKGKDVELRCDPISGHTALYWYRQSLGQGLEFLIYFQGNSAPDKSGLPSDRFSAERTGGSVSTLTIQRTQQEDSAVYLCASSPTRLYNEQFFGPGTRLTVL.

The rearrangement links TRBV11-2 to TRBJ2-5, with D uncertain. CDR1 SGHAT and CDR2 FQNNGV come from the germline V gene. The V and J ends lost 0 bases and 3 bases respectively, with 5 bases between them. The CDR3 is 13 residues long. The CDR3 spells CASSLDFKETQYF. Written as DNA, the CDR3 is TGTGCCAGCAGCTTAGATTTCAAAGAGACCCAGTACTTC.

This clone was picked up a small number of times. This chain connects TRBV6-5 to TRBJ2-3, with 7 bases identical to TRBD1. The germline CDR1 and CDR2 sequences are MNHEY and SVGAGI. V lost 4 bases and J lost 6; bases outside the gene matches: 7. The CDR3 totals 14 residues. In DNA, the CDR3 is TGTGCCAGCAGTTTTTCGACAGGGCAGGATACGCAGTATTTT. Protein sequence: CASSFSTGQDTQYF.

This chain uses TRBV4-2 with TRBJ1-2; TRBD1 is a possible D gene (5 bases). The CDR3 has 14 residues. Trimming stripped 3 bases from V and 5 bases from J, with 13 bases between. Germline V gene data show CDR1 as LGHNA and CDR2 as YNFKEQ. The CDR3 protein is CASSQGTPEYGYTF. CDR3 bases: TGTGCCAGCAGCCAGGGGACGCCAGAGTATGGCTACACCTTC.

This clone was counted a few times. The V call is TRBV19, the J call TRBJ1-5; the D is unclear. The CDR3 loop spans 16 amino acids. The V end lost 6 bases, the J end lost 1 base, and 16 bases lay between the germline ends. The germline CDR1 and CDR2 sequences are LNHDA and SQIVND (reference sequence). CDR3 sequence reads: CASSLWSDLSNQPQHF. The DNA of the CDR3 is TGTGCCAGTAGCCTCTGGAGCGATTTGAGCAATCAGCCCCAGCATTTT.

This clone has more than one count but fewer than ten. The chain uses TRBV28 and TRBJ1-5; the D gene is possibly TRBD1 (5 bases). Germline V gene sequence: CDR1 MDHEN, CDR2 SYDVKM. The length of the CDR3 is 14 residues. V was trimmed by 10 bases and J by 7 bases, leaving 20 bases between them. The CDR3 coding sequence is TGTGCCACTGACAGCGACGTTCCTCAACAGCCCCAGCATTTT. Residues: CATDSDVPQQPQHF.

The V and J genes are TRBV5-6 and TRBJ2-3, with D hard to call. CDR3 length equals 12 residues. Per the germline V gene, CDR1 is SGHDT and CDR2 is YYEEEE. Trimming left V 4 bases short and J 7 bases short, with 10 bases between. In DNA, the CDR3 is TGTGCCAGCAGCCCAGCTGGGTATACGCAGTATTTT. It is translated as CASSPAGYTQYF. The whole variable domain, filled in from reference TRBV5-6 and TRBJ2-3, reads DAGVTQSPTHLIKTRGQQVTLRCSPKSGHDTVSWYQQALGQGPQFIFQYYEEEERQRGNFPDRFSGHQFPNYSSELNVNALLLGDSALYLCASSPAGYTQYFGPGTRLTVL.